Here is one T cell receptor (beta chain) with its context. MiXCR, run by TCRdb on the 5' RACE reads, gives a single entry per CDR3 protein. Of more than 35,000 distinct CDR3 sequences in the sample, less than 6.5% were seen once. The sample comes from a study of spatial heterogeneity in lung cancer. V gave up 1 base and J gave up 2 bases, with 10 bases separating them. This CDR3 spans 14 amino acids. Germline values: CDR1 SGHNT, CDR2 YYREEE (reference sequence). This sample's time point: sample taken at primary tumor resection. The sequence was collected from a female donor with early-stage non-small cell lung cancer. V is TRBV5-4 and J is TRBJ2-7; tentative D call: TRBD1 (5 bases). The sample in question was PBMCs, obtained at surgery. The CDR3: CASSLRAGPYEQYF. The CDR3, as DNA: TGTGCCAGCAGCTTGCGGGCAGGGCCCTACGAGCAGTACTTC. Full variable domain (rest looked up from reference TRBV5-4 and TRBJ2-7): ETGVTQSPTHLIKTRGQQVTLRCSSQSGHNTVSWYQQALGQGPQFIFQYYREEENGRGNFPPRFSGLQFPNYSSELNVNALELDDSALYLCASSLRAGPYEQYFGPGTRLTVT.